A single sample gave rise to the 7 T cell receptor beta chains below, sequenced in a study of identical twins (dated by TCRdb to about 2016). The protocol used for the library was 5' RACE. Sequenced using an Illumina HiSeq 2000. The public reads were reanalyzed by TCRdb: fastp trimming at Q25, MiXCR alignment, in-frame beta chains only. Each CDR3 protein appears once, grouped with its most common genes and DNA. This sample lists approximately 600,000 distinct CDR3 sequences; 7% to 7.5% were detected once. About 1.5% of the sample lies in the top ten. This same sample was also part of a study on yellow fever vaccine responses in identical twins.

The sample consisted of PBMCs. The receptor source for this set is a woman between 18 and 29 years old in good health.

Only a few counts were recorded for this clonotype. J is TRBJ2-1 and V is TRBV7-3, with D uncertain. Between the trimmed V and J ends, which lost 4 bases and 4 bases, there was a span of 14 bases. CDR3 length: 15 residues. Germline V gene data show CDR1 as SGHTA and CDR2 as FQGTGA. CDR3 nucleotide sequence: TGTGCCAGCAGCTACGGACCCACCCCTTACAATGAGCAGTTCTTC. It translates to CASSYGPTPYNEQFF.

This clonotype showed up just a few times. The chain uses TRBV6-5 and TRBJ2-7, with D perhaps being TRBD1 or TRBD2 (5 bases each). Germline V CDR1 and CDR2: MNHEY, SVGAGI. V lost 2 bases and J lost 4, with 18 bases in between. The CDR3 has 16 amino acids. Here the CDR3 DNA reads TGTGCCAGCAGTTACGGGGACGCGCCTAGGTTTTACGAGCAGTACTTC. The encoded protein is CASSYGDAPRFYEQYF.

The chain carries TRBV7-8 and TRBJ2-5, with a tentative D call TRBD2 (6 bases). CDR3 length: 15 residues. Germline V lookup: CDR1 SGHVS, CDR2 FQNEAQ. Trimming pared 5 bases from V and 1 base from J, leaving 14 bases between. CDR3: CASSAMGGFQETQYF. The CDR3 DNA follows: TGTGCCAGCAGCGCTATGGGGGGTTTCCAAGAGACCCAGTACTTC.

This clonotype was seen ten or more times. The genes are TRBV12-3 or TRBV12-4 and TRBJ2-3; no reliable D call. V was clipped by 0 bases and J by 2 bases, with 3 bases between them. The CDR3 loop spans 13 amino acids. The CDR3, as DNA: TGTGCCAGCAGTTTAGCGACCACAGATACGCAGTATTTT. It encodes CASSLATTDTQYF.

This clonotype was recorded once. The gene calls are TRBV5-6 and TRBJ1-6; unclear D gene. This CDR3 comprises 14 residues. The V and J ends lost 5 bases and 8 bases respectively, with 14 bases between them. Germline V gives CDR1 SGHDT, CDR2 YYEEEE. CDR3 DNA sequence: TGTGCCAGCAGACGAGGGCCGATAGATTCACCCCTCCACTTT. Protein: CASRRGPIDSPLHF.

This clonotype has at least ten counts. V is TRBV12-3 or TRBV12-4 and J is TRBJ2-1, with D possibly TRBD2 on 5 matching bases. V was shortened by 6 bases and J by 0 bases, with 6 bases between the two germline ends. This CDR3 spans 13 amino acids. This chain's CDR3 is CASRAVSYNEQFF. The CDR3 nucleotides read TGTGCCAGCAGAGCGGTCTCCTACAATGAGCAGTTCTTC.

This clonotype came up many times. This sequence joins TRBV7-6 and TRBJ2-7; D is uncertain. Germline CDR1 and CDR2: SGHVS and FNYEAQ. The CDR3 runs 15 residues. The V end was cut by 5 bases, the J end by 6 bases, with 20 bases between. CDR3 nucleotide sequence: TGTGCCAGCAGCGCCTATCAGGACGGAAAAGGCGAGCAGTACTTC. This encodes CASSAYQDGKGEQYF.